This T cell receptor beta chain was retrieved from a study of control samples from healthy donors and cancer patients. The table came from immunoSEQ multiplex PCR; TCRdb's copy has only in-frame clones and leaves some out. This table holds some 21,000 clones, approximately 85% found once. Trimming removed 3 bases at V and 3 bases at J, with 12 bases between. The CDR3 sequence is 16 residues long. Germline CDR1 is LNHDA and CDR2 is SQIVND (reference sequence). The V gene is TRBV19, the J gene TRBJ1-6; D might be TRBD1 (6 bases). The TCR sequence derives from a man between 60 and 75 years old with head and neck cancer. Specimen: PBMCs. CDR3 amino acids: CASSMGSRGYNSPLHF. The CDR3 DNA reads as TGTGCCAGTAGTATGGGATCCAGGGGCTATAATTCACCCCTCCACTTT.